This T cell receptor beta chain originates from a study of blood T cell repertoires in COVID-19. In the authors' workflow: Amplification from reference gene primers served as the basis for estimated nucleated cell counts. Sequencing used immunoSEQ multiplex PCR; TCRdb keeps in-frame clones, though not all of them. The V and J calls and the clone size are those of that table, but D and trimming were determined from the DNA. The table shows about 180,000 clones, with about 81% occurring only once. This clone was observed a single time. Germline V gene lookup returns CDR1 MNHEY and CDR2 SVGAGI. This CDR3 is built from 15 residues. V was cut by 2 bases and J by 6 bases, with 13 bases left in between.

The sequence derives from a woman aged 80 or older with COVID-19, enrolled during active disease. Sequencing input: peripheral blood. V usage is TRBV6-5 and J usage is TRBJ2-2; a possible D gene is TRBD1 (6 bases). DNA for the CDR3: TGTGCCAGCAGTTACCTTGCAGGGGCAGCCGGGGAGCTGTTTTTT. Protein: CASSYLAGAAGELFF.